This T cell receptor (beta chain) was identified in a study of radiation and T cells in renal cell carcinoma. The CDR3 loop spans 15 amino acids. Germline CDR1 SSHAT, CDR2 FNYEAQ (reference sequence). Produced via immunoSEQ multiplex PCR; TCRdb's table is partial and in-frame only. The data show 150,000 or so clones, around 89% seen once. Notes on the study in general: In blood, top tumor clones expanded by 2 weeks, shrinking by 4.

To note about this clone: Its antigen is unknown. At one end, the junction sequence differs from germline, possibly due to a read error.

Time point in this sample: blood 4 weeks post-SBRT, at nephrectomy. Treatment of the sample: 15 Gy SBRT to primary tumor, nephrectomy 4 weeks later. Nephrectomy followed 15 Gy stereotactic body radiation by 4 weeks. Radiation-treated patients gave blood at baseline, week 2 and week 4. This renal cell carcinoma was of the clear cell type. The J gene is TRBJ2-5, the V gene TRBV7-7; 13 positions match TRBD2. This sequence originates from a woman aged 45-60 years with renal cell carcinoma. The source was blood, collected from a patient whose treatment included radiotherapy and nephrectomy. In nucleotides, the CDR3 is TGTGCTAGCAGCCATACTAGCGGGGGGGGAGAGACCCAGTACTTC. Its translation is CASSHTSGGGETQYF.